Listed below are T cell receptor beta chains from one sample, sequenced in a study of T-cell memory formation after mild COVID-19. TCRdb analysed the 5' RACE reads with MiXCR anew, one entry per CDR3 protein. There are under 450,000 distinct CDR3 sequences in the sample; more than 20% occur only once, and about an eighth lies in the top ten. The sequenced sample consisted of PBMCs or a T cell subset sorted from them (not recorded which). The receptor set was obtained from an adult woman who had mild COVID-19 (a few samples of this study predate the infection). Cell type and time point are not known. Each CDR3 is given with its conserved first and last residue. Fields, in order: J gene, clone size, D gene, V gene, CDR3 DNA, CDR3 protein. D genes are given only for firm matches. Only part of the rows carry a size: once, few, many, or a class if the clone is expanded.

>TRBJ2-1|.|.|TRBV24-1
TGTGCCACCAGTTCGAGGGCCGACAATGAGCAGTTCTTC
CATSSRADNEQFF
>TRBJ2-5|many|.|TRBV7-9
TGTGCCAGCAGCTTACAAGCGACAGAGACCCAGTACTTC
CASSLQATETQYF
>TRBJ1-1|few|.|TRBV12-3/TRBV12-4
TGTGCCAGCAGTTTAGTCAGTAACATGAACACTGAAGCTTTCTTT
CASSLVSNMNTEAFF
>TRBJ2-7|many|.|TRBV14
TGTGCCAGCAGCCAAGGGCGCCATACCTACGAGCAGTACTTC
CASSQGRHTYEQYF
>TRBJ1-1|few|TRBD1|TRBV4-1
TGCGCCAGCAGCCAAGTAGCTGGGACAGGGGATACTGAAGCTTTCTTT
CASSQVAGTGDTEAFF
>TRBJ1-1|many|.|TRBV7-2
TGTGCCAGCAGCTTAACCGGGACACAAGCTTTCTTT
CASSLTGTQAFF
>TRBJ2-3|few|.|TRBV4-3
TGCGCCAGCAGCCAAGAATCTAGCGTTAGCACAGATACGCAGTATTTT
CASSQESSVSTDTQYF
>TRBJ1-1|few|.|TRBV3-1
TGTGCCAGCAGCCAGGCCTGGGGGAAGACTGAAGCTTTCTTT
CASSQAWGKTEAFF
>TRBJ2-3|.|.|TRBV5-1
TGCGCCAGCGCTCCCCCGGGGGCGGGAACAGATACGCAGTATTTT
CASAPPGAGTDTQYF
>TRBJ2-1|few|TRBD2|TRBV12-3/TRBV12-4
TGTGCCACGAGACCTAGCGGTCTTAGGAATGAGCAGTTCTTC
CATRPSGLRNEQFF
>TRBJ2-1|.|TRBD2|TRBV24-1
TGTGCCACCAGTGATTGGGCTAGCGGATACAATGAGCAGTTCTTC
CATSDWASGYNEQFF
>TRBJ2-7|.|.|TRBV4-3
TGCGCCAGCAGCCAAGATCAAAAGAGGAGGATCTTC
CASSQDQKRRIF
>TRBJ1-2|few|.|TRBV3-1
TGTGCCAGCAGCCAAGGAAGGGTTCAGGGGAACACCTTC
CASSQGRVQGNTF
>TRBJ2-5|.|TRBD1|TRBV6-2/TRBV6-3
TGTGCCAGCAGGCGACAGGGGAGGGAGACCCAGTACTTC
CASRRQGRETQYF
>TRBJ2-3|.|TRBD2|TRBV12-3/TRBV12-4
TGTGCCAGCAGTTTGGGGGTGACTAGCATCGCAGATACGCAGTATTTT
CASSLGVTSIADTQYF
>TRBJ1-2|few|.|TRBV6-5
TGTGCCAGCAGGCGGAGAAGGCTTAACTATGGCTACACCTTC
CASRRRRLNYGYTF
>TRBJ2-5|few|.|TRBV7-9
TGTGCCAGCAGCTTAGCGGTGAGGGGACTGCAAGAGACCCAGTACTTC
CASSLAVRGLQETQYF
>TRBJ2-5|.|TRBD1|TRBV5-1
TGCGCCAGGTGCTTGGGACAGGGTATTGGGGAGACCCAGTACTTC
CARCLGQGIGETQYF
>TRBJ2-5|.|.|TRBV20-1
TGCAGTGCTAGAAGTTCCGCGGCGGGAACGCAAGAGACCCAGTACTTC
CSARSSAAGTQETQYF
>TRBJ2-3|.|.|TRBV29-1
TGCAGCGTTGATCCAGCCACAGATACGCAGTATTTT
CSVDPATDTQYF
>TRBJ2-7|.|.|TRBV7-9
TGTGCCAGCAGCTCCTCCGCGGGACATAGCGAGCAGTACTTC
CASSSSAGHSEQYF
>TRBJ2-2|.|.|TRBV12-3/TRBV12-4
TGTGCCAGCAGTCCGGAGTGGCGGCGAGGCGGGGAGCTGTTTTTT
CASSPEWRRGGELFF
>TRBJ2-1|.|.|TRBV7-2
TGTGCCAGCAGCTTAATAAGGGGAGGTGAGCAGTTCTTC
CASSLIRGGEQFF
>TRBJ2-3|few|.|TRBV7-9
TGTGCCAGCCACGAAACCCTTCGAACCCCCGGGGGCACAGATACGCAGTATTTT
CASHETLRTPGGTDTQYF
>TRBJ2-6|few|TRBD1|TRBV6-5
TGTGCCAGCAGTTTACAGGGGGCCGCCTCTGGGGCCAACGTCCTGACTTTC
CASSLQGAASGANVLTF
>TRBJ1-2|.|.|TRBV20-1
TGCAGTGCTAGAGATCCGGGTTGGAGTGGCTACACCTTC
CSARDPGWSGYTF
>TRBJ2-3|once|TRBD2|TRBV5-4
TGTGCCAGCAGCTTGTCGCCTAGCGGGGGAGAGGCAGATACGCAGTATTTT
CASSLSPSGGEADTQYF
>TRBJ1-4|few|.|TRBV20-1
TGCAGTGCTAGAGATCGAGGGGGAGCAGGGGAAAAACTGTTTTTT
CSARDRGGAGEKLFF
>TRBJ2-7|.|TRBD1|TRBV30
TGTGCCTGGAGTATCGGGACAGGGAATTACGAGCAGTACTTC
CAWSIGTGNYEQYF
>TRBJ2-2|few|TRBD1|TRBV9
TGTGCCAGCAGCGTGCTGTCGGGACAGGGGACCGGGGAGCTGTTTTTT
CASSVLSGQGTGELFF
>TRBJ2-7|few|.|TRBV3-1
TGTGCCAGCAGCCAATCCGAGGTGTACGAGCAGTACTTC
CASSQSEVYEQYF
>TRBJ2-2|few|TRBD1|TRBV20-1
TGCAGCGGACAGGGTAACGGGGAGCTGTTTTTT
CSGQGNGELFF
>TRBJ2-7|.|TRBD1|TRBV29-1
TGCAGCGTGGTCACAGGGGCCCACTACGAGCAGTACTTC
CSVVTGAHYEQYF
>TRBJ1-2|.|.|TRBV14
TGTGCCAGCAGCCCCGGGGGGGGGGGCTATGGCTACACCTTC
CASSPGGGGYGYTF
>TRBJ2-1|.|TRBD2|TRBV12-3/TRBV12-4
TGTGCCAGCAGTTTGGTCCTCGTAGCGGGGGACAATGAGCAGTTCTTC
CASSLVLVAGDNEQFF
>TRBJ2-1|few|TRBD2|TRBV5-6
TGTGCCAGCAGCTTGGGGGTTCCTAGCGGGAGGGCGGGTACCTACAATGAGCAGTTCTTC
CASSLGVPSGRAGTYNEQFF
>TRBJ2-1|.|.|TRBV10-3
TGTGCCATCAGTGAGTGGCCCTACAATGAGCAGTTCTTC
CAISEWPYNEQFF